This note documents a single T cell receptor (beta chain) sequence. Its cognate antigen has yet to be identified. Base qualities were left out, and no much larger clone turns up one base away. TCRbeta CDR3 regions were amplified from genomic DNA using the immunoSEQ Assay, a bias-controlled multiplex PCR. The authors processed their data as follows. The number of nucleated cells in each sample was estimated from the amplification of reference gene primers within the assay. To quantify the absolute abundance of each unique TCRbeta CDR3 rearrangement, sequence reads were collapsed and filtered. For each sample, productive Simpson clonality was calculated by taking the square root of Simpson's diversity index across productive rearrangements. Entries here come from immuneACCESS through TCRdb and include only in-frame sequences with V and J called. Some clones fail to appear in such tables; in the studies checked, an unresolved V gene covers under half of the shortfall, and the cause of the remainder is unknown. That table supplies the V and J calls and clone size; D and trimming were determined from the DNA. The sample table records about 81,000 clones; 85% to 90% of these occur just once. The ten largest account for about 14% of the sample.

The collaborating institutions used their own protocols to collect whole blood in K2EDTA tubes. For TCRbeta analysis, collaborator samples were shipped as frozen whole blood, as isolated PBMCs, or as DNA extracted from either sample type. Taken from the germline V gene (reference sequence), the CDR1 and CDR2 loops are SEHNR and FQNEAQ. The CDR3 holds 17 amino acids from the cysteine to the phenylalanine. The only DNA kept is the CDR3, 51 bases in frame from the first base. Ends trimmed: V by 5 bases, J by 2 bases; bases unmatched to a gene: 8. This sample was included in a study of blood T cell repertoires in COVID-19 (dated by TCRdb to about 2020). For context, the study as a whole: Collaborator samples came from the United States, Italy and Spain and covered acute and convalescent phases of COVID-19. The prospective study material was composed of cDNA or gDNA derived from T cells, B-cell-depleted T cells, or PBMCs. Subjects who had been exposed to COVID-19, were actively infected with it, or had recovered from it provided the deeply sampled blood TCRbeta repertoires that made up the dataset. A freely available public database, intended as a resource for researchers studying the immune response to SARS-CoV-2, is where the repertoires were released. Samples were obtained from the ongoing ImmuneRACE study (first 160 participants) and from some 1,300 subjects provided by 6 global collaborators. Sample metadata almost always included a de-identified subject ID, COVID-19 status, age in years and sex. Where available, HLA class I and class II types were taken from metadata supplied by the sample provider and were not determined by assay-based typing.

Results the study describes overall, beyond this receptor: The quantity of clinical and demographic metadata differed by source and by participant and was supplied without curation.

This TCR came from a woman aged 70 to 79 with acute or convalescent COVID-19. Sequencing was carried out using peripheral blood. This receptor chain uses TRBV7-9 and TRBJ2-2, and TRBD2 matches 10 of the central bases. The CDR3 protein is CASSPSGRGANTGELFF. The DNA is TGTGCCAGCAGCCCCAGCGGGAGGGGAGCTAACACCGGGGAGCTGTTTTTT. This CDR3, with the reference TRBV7-9 and TRBJ2-2 proteins standing in past its ends, gives the full variable domain DTGVSQNPRHKITKRGQNVTFRCDPISEHNRLYWYRQTLGQGPEFLTYFQNEAQLEKSRLLSDRFSAERPKGSFSTLEIQRTEQGDSAMYLCASSPSGRGANTGELFFGEGSRLTVL.